These T cell receptor beta chains were read from a single sample in a study of STAT5B mutations in CD4+ large granular lymphocyte leukemia. Repertoires were generated with immunoSEQ multiplex PCR, while TCRdb's copy carries only in-frame clones and drops some. The data show 30,000 or so clones, around 85% seen once. The source material was CD4+ T cells from blood buffy coats. The receptors originated from a human donor in good health. The conserved cysteine and the conserved F or W are not part of the CDR3 here. The order of the fields is V gene, J gene, clone size, CDR3 protein. A row's size may be missing; if present it is once, few, many or a size class.

>TRBV27|TRBJ1-6|few
ASSLGRITNSPLH
>TRBV14|TRBJ1-4|-
ASSPLGYEKLF
>TRBV7-8|TRBJ2-7|-
ASSPRIPYEQY
>TRBV18|TRBJ2-1|-
ASSPPSGGVYNEQF
>TRBV27|TRBJ1-2|-
ASSPDSNYGYT
>TRBV7-9|TRBJ1-6|-
ASSLGGAGGNSPLH
>TRBV15|TRBJ2-1|-
ATSRDLTRNEQF
>TRBV5-5|TRBJ1-1|-
ASSLVQGTEAF
>TRBV7-9|TRBJ2-7|-
ASSLKGFSYEQY
>TRBV28|TRBJ2-7|once
ASKTAGYEQY
>TRBV4-1|TRBJ2-7|-
ASSQAGLAGGEQY
>TRBV5-6|TRBJ2-7|-
ASSLRQGYEQY
>TRBV14|TRBJ2-2|-
ASSRRQGDHGELF
>TRBV7-2|TRBJ2-7|-
ASSSLAGVGEQY
>TRBV5-1|TRBJ2-1|-
ASSLVRGENNEQF
>TRBV29-1|TRBJ2-7|-
SVNGLAGRGEQY
>TRBV19|TRBJ1-3|-
ASSVQRRSGNTIY
>TRBV19|TRBJ1-1|-
ASSKELVNTEAF
>TRBV13|TRBJ2-2|-
ASSMARVTNTGELF
>TRBV5-5|TRBJ2-7|-
ASSLLAGPMDEQY
>TRBV2|TRBJ2-7|once
ASGDSFEQY
>TRBV7-9|TRBJ1-1|-
ASSLWTGEGTEAF
>TRBV28|TRBJ1-5|-
ASRQGGISNQPQH
>TRBV30|TRBJ2-7|-
AWSARGTSGGSYEQY
>TRBV6-1|TRBJ1-1|-
ASSERGRDTEAF
>TRBV30|TRBJ1-1|few
AWRAVVNTEAF
>TRBV4-1|TRBJ2-1|once
ASSQDLNRPAEQF
>TRBV28|TRBJ2-3|once
ASSLTDTQY
>TRBV7-9|TRBJ2-1|-
ASSASGRGYNEQF
>TRBV5-1|TRBJ1-5|-
ASSFGLGEQPQH
>TRBV7-9|TRBJ2-1|-
ASSPDRYNEQF
>TRBV19|TRBJ1-5|few
ASTPGAGNQPQH
>TRBV7-2|TRBJ2-1|-
ASSPLTGVNEQF
>TRBV5-6|TRBJ1-2|once
ASSLGRLGISGYT
>TRBV5-1|TRBJ2-3|-
ASSKTSAGSDTQY
>TRBV28|TRBJ1-2|-
ASSERDYGYT
>TRBV19|TRBJ2-1|-
ASSPLGTSGSHEQF
>TRBV2|TRBJ1-3|-
ASRRGQTNTIY
>TRBV7-8|TRBJ2-7|-
ASSQRDRENEQY
>TRBV7-3|TRBJ2-5|-
ASSSNPTGGETQY
>TRBV2|TRBJ1-4|once
ASRRGGNEKLF
>TRBV12-5|TRBJ2-7|once
ASGLRGNSYEQY
>TRBV30|TRBJ2-7|few
AWSVGGSGGYEQY
>TRBV7-2|TRBJ1-1|-
ASSLLGGGRKNTEAF
>TRBV11-3|TRBJ2-2|-
ASSLDDSPTGELF
>TRBV5-1|TRBJ2-3|-
ASSLRGLATDTQY
>TRBV19|TRBJ2-2|-
ASSLRLGQTQTGELF
>TRBV6-6|TRBJ1-5|-
ASSAGQNSNQPQH
>TRBV5-1|TRBJ1-1|once
ASSSTGFSEAF
>TRBV6-4|TRBJ1-2|-
ASSDTPGDRSGYT
>TRBV5-1|TRBJ1-1|-
ASSLVGGSTEAF
>TRBV5-1|TRBJ1-3|-
ASSPRTGAGNTIY
>TRBV5-6|TRBJ2-5|-
ASSPGRQIHETQY
>TRBV14|TRBJ2-2|-
ASSDFSGSGNTGELF
>TRBV29-1|TRBJ2-5|-
SVTHGKGETQY
>TRBV7-9|TRBJ2-1|-
ASSLTQGRVDEQF
>TRBV6-1|TRBJ1-3|few
ASSDRSLSSGNTIY
>TRBV13|TRBJ1-1|-
ASSFYTDIGTEAF
>TRBV6-4|TRBJ2-2|medium-sized
ASSPTGVDTGELF
>TRBV10-3|TRBJ2-3|-
AMTASGNTDTQY